The 30 T cell receptor beta chains reported below all come from one sample, sequenced in a study of cytomegalovirus exposure and HLA in healthy donors. Researchers ran the PCR with 60 Vbeta and 13 Jbeta primers. Sequencing used immunoSEQ multiplex PCR; TCRdb keeps in-frame clones, though not all of them. The data show around 130,000 clones, around 75% seen once. The material sequenced was PBMCs. These receptors were collected from a woman under 40 in good health and CMV-seronegative.

The chain has TRBV28 and TRBJ1-4, with D perhaps matching TRBD1 (6 bases). With 5 bases removed from V and 4 bases from J, the gap between germline ends came to 17 bases. Germline V CDR1 and CDR2: MDHEN, SYDVKM. The CDR3 contains 16 residues. The CDR3 reads CASSPRGGPGNEKLFF. The CDR3 DNA sequence: TGTGCCAGCAGTCCTCGGGGGGGGCCGGGTAATGAAAAACTGTTTTTT.

This chain connects TRBV5-4 to TRBJ1-3, with TRBD1 identical over 11 bases. CDR1 is SGHNT, CDR2 YYREEE, per germline (reference sequence). V was clipped by 0 bases and J by 2 bases; unmatched bases: 13. CDR3 length: 20 residues. DNA of the CDR3: TGTGCCAGCAGCTTGGCTTTTCCGACGAGGGACAGGGGGGCTGGAAACACCATATATTTT. Its translation: CASSLAFPTRDRGAGNTIYF. Full variable domain (rest looked up from reference TRBV5-4 and TRBJ1-3): ETGVTQSPTHLIKTRGQQVTLRCSSQSGHNTVSWYQQALGQGPQFIFQYYREEENGRGNFPPRFSGLQFPNYSSELNVNALELDDSALYLCASSLAFPTRDRGAGNTIYFGEGSWLTVV.

This clone was detected only once. This chain uses TRBV28 with TRBJ1-2, with D unresolved. CDR1 is MDHEN and CDR2 is SYDVKM in the germline V gene. The length of the CDR3 is 12 residues. Trimming stripped 5 bases from V and 4 bases from J, with 8 bases between. CDR3 sequence reads: CASSRDIYGYTF. CDR3 DNA sequence: TGTGCCAGCAGTAGAGATATCTATGGCTACACCTTC.

The chain uses TRBV6-1 and TRBJ1-5; D remains ambiguous. The germline V gene has CDR1 MNHNS and CDR2 SASEGT. The CDR3 extends over 16 amino acids. Trimming removed 0 bases at V and 6 bases at J, with 15 bases between. CDR3 sequence: CASSEAALRRGQPQHF. The CDR3, as DNA: TGTGCCAGCAGTGAAGCCGCCCTTAGGCGGGGTCAGCCCCAGCATTTT.

This clone was observed a handful of times. The chain joins TRBV27 to TRBJ2-3, with 9 bases fitting TRBD1. J was trimmed by 4 bases and V by 6 bases; bases with no gene match: 8. In germline, CDR1 is MNHEY, CDR2 SMNVEV (reference sequence). This CDR3 region has 15 residues. The CDR3 is CASRPGQGLPDTQYF. The CDR3 nucleotides read TGTGCCAGCAGGCCGGGACAGGGATTACCAGATACGCAGTATTTT.

This chain connects TRBV7-3 to TRBJ2-2, with D possibly being TRBD1 (7 bases). V lost 5 bases to trimming and J lost 4 bases, with 17 bases between them. CDR3 length equals 16 residues. Germline CDR1 and CDR2: SGHTA and FQGTGA. CDR3 nucleotide sequence: TGTGCCAGCAGCCCGACAGGGAAGGGGGGCACCGGGGAGCTGTTTTTT. Translating gives CASSPTGKGGTGELFF.

The chain uses TRBV2 and TRBJ2-7; 7 positions match TRBD1. The ends lost 4 bases at V and 3 bases at J; junction bases unmatched: 0. Germline V gene data show CDR1 as SNHLY and CDR2 as FYNNEI. The CDR3 covers 12 residues. The CDR3 reads CASSGDSYEQYF. CDR3 sequence (DNA): TGTGCCAGCAGTGGGGACAGCTACGAGCAGTACTTC. The full variable domain, rest sourced from reference TRBV2 and TRBJ2-7, is EPEVTQTPSHQVTQMGQEVILRCVPISNHLYFYWYRQILGQKVEFLVSFYNNEISEKSEIFDDQFSVERPDGSNFTLKIRSTKLEDSAMYFCASSGDSYEQYFGPGTRLTVT.

This clone has only a few counts. CDR3 DNA sequence: TGTGCCAGTAGTCCCGGACAGAGAGAAGAGACCCAGTACTTC. Amino acid sequence: CASSPGQREETQYF. The V gene is TRBV19, the J gene TRBJ2-5; D is perhaps TRBD1 (6 bases). With 5 bases removed from V and 3 bases from J, the gap between germline ends came to 13 bases. CDR3 length: 14 residues. CDR1 LNHDA and CDR2 SQIVND come from the germline V gene (reference sequence).

This clone was detected only a few times. The chain links TRBV5-4 to TRBJ2-5; TRBD2 aligns across 9 bases. The DNA end is a closer match to TRBJ2-7, so the J assignment may be wrong. Germline V CDR1 and CDR2: SGHNT, YYREEE (reference sequence). The CDR3 loop spans 15 amino acids. CDR3 in amino acids: CASSAGLANPYEQYF. CDR3 sequence (DNA): TGTGCCAGCAGCGCCGGACTAGCGAACCCCTACGAGCAGTACTTC.

The rearrangement joins TRBV19 to TRBJ1-1; 7 bases are a match to TRBD1. Losses at the gene ends were 4 bases for V and 0 bases for J; bases not matched to a gene: 5. Germline V gene lookup returns CDR1 LNHDA and CDR2 SQIVND (reference sequence). CDR3 length: 15 amino acids. The CDR3 reads CASSSGQGVNTEAFF. As DNA, the CDR3 is TGTGCCAGTAGTAGCGGGCAGGGGGTGAACACTGAAGCTTTCTTT. The whole variable domain, filled in from reference TRBV19 and TRBJ1-1, reads DGGITQSPKYLFRKEGQNVTLSCEQNLNHDAMYWYRQDPGQGLRLIYYSQIVNDFQKGDIAEGYSVSREKKESFPLTVTSAQKNPTAFYLCASSSGQGVNTEAFFGQGTRLTVV.

V gene TRBV9 combines with J gene TRBJ2-1, with 11 bases fitting TRBD2. V shed 3 bases, J shed 2 bases, and the junction held 7 bases outside the gene matches. The CDR3 consists of 17 residues. Germline V gene sequence: CDR1 SGDLS, CDR2 YYNGEE. CDR3: CASSAPPSGRTYNEQFF. As DNA, the CDR3 is TGTGCCAGCAGCGCCCCACCTAGCGGGAGGACCTACAATGAGCAGTTCTTC.

J is TRBJ2-2 and V is TRBV5-4, with D perhaps TRBD2 (6 bases). Germline lookup yields CDR1 SGHNT and CDR2 YYREEE (reference sequence). There are 16 residues in the CDR3. Trimming took 4 bases from V and 3 from J, leaving 16 bases between them. CDR3 residues: CASSPRESGDTGELFF. CDR3 nucleotides: TGTGCCAGCAGCCCCCGGGAGTCGGGGGACACCGGGGAGCTGTTTTTT.

The CDR3 reads CASSLAVGANVLTF. For the CDR3, the DNA is TGCGCCAGCAGCTTGGCCGTTGGGGCCAACGTCCTGACTTTC. The chain couples TRBV5-1 to TRBJ2-6; D remains unclear. Germline V CDR1 and CDR2: SGHRS, YFSETQ. The CDR3 runs to 14 residues. The V gene lost 0 bases and the J gene lost 3 bases, with 4 bases spanning the gap.

The V and J genes are TRBV6-6 and TRBJ1-1, with D possibly being TRBD1 (6 bases). V lost 0 bases to trimming and J lost 1 base, with 12 bases between them. Germline assignment: CDR1 MNHNY and CDR2 SVGAGI (reference sequence). The CDR3 totals 16 residues. CDR3 nucleotide sequence: TGTGCCAGCAGTTACTCGGCGGACAGTCAGAACACTGAAGCTTTCTTT. It encodes CASSYSADSQNTEAFF.

The rearrangement uses TRBV18 and TRBJ2-5; TRBD2 matches at 10 bases. Germline CDR1 reads KGHSH; CDR2 reads LQKENI. Trimming cost V 1 base and J 4 bases; bases outside gene matches: 0. The CDR3 sequence is 14 residues long. The CDR3 protein is CASSPQREGETQYF. The CDR3 nucleotides read TGTGCCAGCTCACCACAGCGGGAGGGAGAGACCCAGTACTTC.

V gene TRBV7-8 combines with J gene TRBJ2-7, with 12 nucleotides matching TRBD2. The CDR3 is 18 residues long. Germline V CDR1 and CDR2: SGHVS, FQNEAQ. The V and J ends lost 2 bases and 1 base, in that order; junction bases with no gene match: 9. This chain's CDR3 is CASSLISGLAGGSYEQYF. The CDR3 DNA sequence: TGTGCCAGCAGCTTAATCTCGGGGCTAGCGGGAGGGTCCTACGAGCAGTACTTC.

The chain links TRBV4-2 to TRBJ2-1; TRBD1 agrees at 7 bases. This CDR3 has 14 residues. CDR1 is LGHNA, CDR2 YNFKEQ, per germline. V was pared by 2 bases and J by 10 bases, with 8 bases of the junction left unmatched. CDR3 in amino acids: CASSQSRGIWEQFF. The CDR3 region has the DNA TGTGCCAGCAGCCAAAGCAGGGGGATATGGGAGCAGTTCTTC.

The genes are TRBV5-1 and TRBJ2-7; the match to TRBD1 covers 7 bases. Trimming at V came to 4 bases and at J to 0 bases, leaving 4 bases not matched to a gene. Germline-derived CDR1 and CDR2 are SGHRS and YFSETQ. The CDR3 is 14 amino acids. The CDR3 sequence is CASSPGDSSYEQYV. The CDR3 DNA reads as TGCGCCAGCAGCCCCGGGGACAGCTCCTACGAGCAGTACGTC.

Only one count was recorded for this clone. The genes are TRBV11-2 and TRBJ2-7; 7 bases fit TRBD2. Germline CDR1 and CDR2: SGHAT and FQNNGV. The ends lost 1 base at V and 3 bases at J; junction bases unmatched: 6. The CDR3 loop spans 15 amino acids. In DNA form, the CDR3 reads TGTGCCAGCAGCTTAGTAGGCGGGAGTGTCTACGAGCAGTACTTC. This translates into CASSLVGGSVYEQYF.

This sequence joins TRBV9 and TRBJ2-1; tentatively, D is TRBD2 (6 bases). CDR3 length: 13 amino acids. Trimming stripped 5 bases from V and 12 bases from J, with 18 bases between. Germline V CDR1 and CDR2: SGDLS, YYNGEE. CDR3 residues: CASSSGLPERQFF. The CDR3 nucleotides read TGTGCCAGCAGTTCAGGACTACCCGAGAGGCAGTTCTTC.

This clone showed up just a few times. This chain connects TRBV7-3 to TRBJ2-3; maybe TRBD2 (6 bases). Trimming stripped 5 bases from V and 5 bases from J, with 14 bases between. Germline CDR1 SGHTA, CDR2 FQGTGA. This CDR3 has 14 amino acids. For the CDR3, the DNA is TGTGCCAGCAGCCGGGGGAGCGGTGGAGATACGCAGTATTTT. Translating gives CASSRGSGGDTQYF.

The rearrangement uses TRBV11-2 and TRBJ2-7; TRBD1 agrees at 10 bases. The V and J ends lost 7 bases and 3 bases, in that order; junction bases with no gene match: 12. The CDR3 extends over 16 amino acids. Germline values: CDR1 SGHAT, CDR2 FQNNGV. The DNA for the CDR3 is TGTGCCAGCACCCCGCGAGGGACAGGGGACGTCTACGAGCAGTACTTC. Translating it yields CASTPRGTGDVYEQYF.

This rearrangement joins TRBV5-8 to TRBJ2-3; TRBD1 aligns across 9 bases. Germline V gene sequence: CDR1 SGHTS, CDR2 YDEGEE. J was trimmed by 4 bases and V by 2 bases; bases with no gene match: 5. The CDR3 spans 15 residues. CDR3 in amino acids: CASSFMGQGPDTQYF. CDR3 nucleotides: TGTGCCAGCAGCTTTATGGGACAGGGTCCAGATACGCAGTATTTT.

This chain connects TRBV7-9 to TRBJ1-1; D uncertain. V gave up 3 bases and J gave up 1 base, with 6 bases separating them. The CDR3 covers 13 residues. CDR1 is SEHNR and CDR2 is FQNEAQ in the germline V gene (reference sequence). The CDR3 coding sequence is TGTGCCAGCAGCTTGGAGACGAACACTGAAGCTTTCTTT. As protein: CASSLETNTEAFF. The full variable domain, with the rest looked up from reference TRBV7-9 and TRBJ1-1, is DTGVSQNPRHKITKRGQNVTFRCDPISEHNRLYWYRQTLGQGPEFLTYFQNEAQLEKSRLLSDRFSAERPKGSFSTLEIQRTEQGDSAMYLCASSLETNTEAFFGQGTRLTVV.

The chain combines TRBV9 with TRBJ1-2; possible D gene TRBD1, 5 bases. The CDR3 covers 16 residues. The V gene lost 0 bases and the J gene lost 2 bases, with 14 bases spanning the gap. The V gene's germline CDR1 is SGDLS and CDR2 YYNGEE. This CDR3 is CASSVVRDRVNYGYTF. The CDR3 region has the DNA TGTGCCAGCAGCGTAGTTCGCGACAGAGTAAACTATGGCTACACCTTC.

The chain combines TRBV28 with TRBJ1-2; weak D call: TRBD1 (5 bases). The germline V and J ends were trimmed by 2 bases and 2 bases, with 15 bases remaining between them. Germline V gene lookup returns CDR1 MDHEN and CDR2 SYDVKM. The CDR3 totals 16 residues. The CDR3 is CASSLNVEAGNYGYTF. DNA for the CDR3: TGTGCCAGCAGTTTAAACGTCGAGGCAGGGAACTATGGCTACACCTTC.

The chain combines TRBV4-1 with TRBJ2-5; TRBD2 might be the D (5 bases). V was pared by 1 base and J by 4 bases, with 10 bases between. Looked up from germline, CDR1 is MGHRA and CDR2 is YSYEKL. CDR3 length: 14 amino acids. The CDR3 reads CASSQAGYRETQYF. The CDR3, as DNA: TGCGCCAGCAGCCAAGCGGGATATCGAGAGACCCAGTACTTC.

The V gene is TRBV6-5, the J gene TRBJ1-2; tentatively, D is TRBD1 (5 bases). The CDR3 consists of 13 residues. Germline V gene lookup returns CDR1 MNHEY and CDR2 SVGAGI. The ends were cut back, 7 bases at V and 2 bases at J, with 11 bases in the middle. This chain's CDR3 is CASKPGVNYGYTF. In DNA form, the CDR3 reads TGTGCCAGCAAGCCGGGGGTGAACTATGGCTACACCTTC.

The V gene is TRBV9, the J gene TRBJ1-1; possible D gene TRBD1, 5 bases. CDR1 and CDR2 from the germline V gene are SGDLS and YYNGEE. Trimming stripped 0 bases from V and 4 bases from J, with 16 bases between. CDR3 length: 16 amino acids. CDR3 bases: TGTGCCAGCAGCGTAGGGCCTCCCCAGGGTCGCACTGAAGCTTTCTTT. Its translation is CASSVGPPQGRTEAFF.

V gene TRBV5-1 combines with J gene TRBJ1-1; D is perhaps TRBD1 (5 bases). The V end was cut by 4 bases, the J end by 8 bases, with 15 bases between. Germline loops: CDR1 SGHRS, CDR2 YFSETQ. This CDR3 spans 13 amino acids. This chain's CDR3 is CASSLAGQGEAFF. The DNA for the CDR3 is TGCGCCAGCAGCCTGGCTGGGCAGGGAGAAGCTTTCTTT.